The present T cell receptor (beta chain) was sequenced within a study of vaccination and CD4 T cells after COVID-19. Whole-study findings and limits: Vaccine-specific clones in convalescent patients were spike mono-reactive in 304 of 307 cases. Detection of a median roughly 84% of reactive clones in convalescent patients was confined to the period after vaccination.

Regarding treatment: 10-day PBMC culture with coronavirus spike peptide pools or control peptides (ViraFEST assay). With V trimmed by 8 bases and J by 10 bases, 8 bases remained unmatched. The CDR3 is 13 amino acids. Sequenced with the Oncomine TCR Beta short-read assay was DNA taken from cultured CD4+ T cells. TCRdb re-analysed the PCR reads in MiXCR, keeping a single row per CDR3 protein. The sample contains around 15,000 distinct CDR3 sequences, roughly 51% of which appear only once. As to this clonotype: Its antigen is as yet unknown.

The sample was cultured CD4+ T cells from blood, taken after SARS-CoV-2 vaccination. This rearrangement joins TRBV12-3 or TRBV12-4 to TRBJ1-6; 7 nucleotides align to TRBD1. The receptor was derived from a human donor with COVID-19. CDR3 sequence (DNA): TGTGCCAGCGTTGGACAGGTCACATCACCCCTCCACTTT. This sequence encodes CASVGQVTSPLHF.